This entry is about one TCR beta chain. The sample originates from a study of blood T cell repertoires in COVID-19. Trimming left V 6 bases short and J 7 bases short, with 15 bases between. This CDR3 has 13 amino acids. The germline V gene encodes CDR1 SNHLY and CDR2 FYNNEI. The table came from immunoSEQ multiplex PCR; TCRdb's copy has only in-frame clones and leaves some out. The sample includes under 300,000 clones, about 89% of them seen just once. The study counted Cohort 3 donors as recovered given two negative PCRs, clearance, or symptom resolution. The TCR was taken from a woman in her thirties or forties who had recovered from COVID-19. Source material: PBMCs or T cells enriched from blood (not recorded which). The chain has TRBV2 and TRBJ1-1; D might be TRBD1 (6 bases). The CDR3 protein is CASRQQGDLEAFF. The CDR3 DNA reads as TGTGCCAGCAGGCAACAGGGAGACCTTGAAGCTTTCTTT.